This T cell receptor beta chain was captured by sequencing in a study of T cell responses to AZD1222 COVID-19 vaccine. This CDR3 is 15 amino acids long. CDR1 is KGHSH, CDR2 LQKENI, per germline. The trim removed 8 bases at V and 4 bases at J, leaving 8 bases unmatched. The method was immunoSEQ multiplex PCR; TCRdb's version includes in-frame clones alone and lacks a portion of them. This table holds 60,000 to 80,000 clones, over 70% found once. The genes are TRBV18 and TRBJ2-2, with 9 bases aligning to TRBD2. This clonotype originated in an adult who received the AZD1222 COVID-19 vaccine. The starting material was peripheral blood, obtained 28 days after the second AZD1222 dose. The CDR3 bases are TGTGCCAGCCCAAGCAGCGGGGGGACCACCGGGGAGCTGTTTTTT. Residues: CASPSSGGTTGELFF.